A single T cell receptor (beta chain) is shown here with its context. The data originate from a study of radiotherapy plus CTLA-4 blockade in lung cancer. Generated by immunoSEQ multiplex PCR, the TCRdb table keeps only in-frame clones and is missing some. The repertoire has 95,000 to 150,000 clones, around 89% of them found once; the top ten carry 5.5% to 7%. J lost 7 bases, V lost 4 bases, and 3 bases had no gene match. The germline V gene has CDR1 MNHNS and CDR2 SASEGT. The CDR3 spans 12 residues. This sequence originates from a human donor with non-small cell lung cancer that progressed on radiotherapy plus ipilimumab. The sample in question was peripheral blood, obtained from a patient treated with radiotherapy plus ipilimumab. The chain combines TRBV6-1 with TRBJ2-7; TRBD2 agrees at 8 bases. The CDR3 DNA follows: TGTGCCAGCAGTGTAACTAGCGGTGAGCAGTACTTC. As protein: CASSVTSGEQYF.